The rows below give T cell receptor beta chains drawn from one sample of a study of shared clonotypes between healthy human individuals. Profiled with immunoSEQ multiplex PCR; TCRdb holds only in-frame clones, not every one. The sample contains 300,000 to 400,000 clones, around 72% of which appear only once. The specimen was memory CD4+ T cells sorted from blood. The receptors originated from a man between 25 and 39 years old in good health. The conserved cysteine and the conserved F or W are not part of the CDR3 here.

12	TRBV4-2	ASSPRGRTDTQY
15	TRBV5-6	ASSLVTSGANTGELF
12	TRBV5-6	ASSFTGTDLAAF
12	TRBV5-1	ASSNLGSYNEQF
12	TRBV19	ASSMDSGTDTQY
14	TRBV5-1	ASSQVVEPGTDTQY
13	TRBV9	ASSVAVNPLDEQF
14	TRBV7-6	ASSTARTSGSNEQF
11	TRBV19	ASRKGSGNTIY
13	TRBV7-9	ASSLDGGTYNEQF
13	TRBV11-2	ASSLVAGSHYEQY